Shown below are 4 T cell receptor beta chains from a single sample sequenced in a study of control samples from healthy donors and cancer patients. Produced via immunoSEQ multiplex PCR; TCRdb's table is partial and in-frame only. The sample lists approximately 100,000 clones, roughly 86% occurring once. The sequencing sample was made of blood. Source of these receptors: a man aged 25 to 45 in good health.

The CDR3 DNA follows: TGCGCCAGCAGCTTGACAGGGGGCGGTTCGAAGGACACTGAAGCTTTCTTT. This encodes CASSLTGGGSKDTEAFF. The rearrangement joins TRBV5-1 to TRBJ1-1; 9 bases align to TRBD1. With 1 base clipped from V and 3 bases from J, the junction kept 10 bases outside the gene matches. Germline assignment: CDR1 SGHRS and CDR2 YFSETQ. The CDR3 consists of 17 residues. Full variable domain (rest looked up from reference TRBV5-1 and TRBJ1-1): KAGVTQTPRYLIKTRGQQVTLSCSPISGHRSVSWYQQTPGQGLQFLFEYFSETQRNKGNFPGRFSGRQFSNSRSEMNVSTLELGDSALYLCASSLTGGGSKDTEAFFGQGTRLTVV.

This rearrangement joins TRBV29-1 to TRBJ2-3; possibly TRBD2 for D (5 bases). This CDR3 region has 12 residues. V was clipped by 2 bases and J by 3 bases, with 6 bases between them. The germline V gene has CDR1 SQVTM and CDR2 ANQGSEA. CDR3 loop: CSVERETDTQYF. CDR3 in DNA: TGCAGCGTTGAACGGGAAACAGATACGCAGTATTTT.

The rearrangement links TRBV6-4 to TRBJ1-5; 7 bases map to TRBD1. Germline CDR1 MRHNA, CDR2 SNTAGT. The CDR3 has 14 residues. Trimming removed 5 bases from V and 6 bases from J; junction bases left unmatched: 7. The CDR3 here is CASSQQGKGQPQHF. CDR3 bases: TGTGCCAGCAGTCAACAGGGGAAGGGTCAGCCCCAGCATTTT.

For the CDR3, the DNA is TGTGCCAGCAGGGGGCCCGACAGCACAGATACGCAGTATTTT. Translating it yields CASRGPDSTDTQYF. The rearrangement joins TRBV2 to TRBJ2-3; D is perhaps TRBD1 (5 bases). The length of the CDR3 is 14 residues. V lost 6 bases, J lost 0 bases, and 10 bases lay in between. The germline CDR1 and CDR2 sequences are SNHLY and FYNNEI.